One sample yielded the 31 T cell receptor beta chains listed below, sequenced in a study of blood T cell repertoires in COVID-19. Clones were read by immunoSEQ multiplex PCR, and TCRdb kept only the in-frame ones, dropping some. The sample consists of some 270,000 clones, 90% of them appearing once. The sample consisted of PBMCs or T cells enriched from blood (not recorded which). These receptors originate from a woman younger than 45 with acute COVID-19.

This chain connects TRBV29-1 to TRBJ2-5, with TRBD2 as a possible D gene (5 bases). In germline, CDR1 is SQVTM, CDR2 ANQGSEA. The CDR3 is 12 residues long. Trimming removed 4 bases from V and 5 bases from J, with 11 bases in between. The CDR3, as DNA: TGCAGCGTTGTACTAGAGGAGGAGACCCAGTACTTC. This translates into CSVVLEEETQYF.

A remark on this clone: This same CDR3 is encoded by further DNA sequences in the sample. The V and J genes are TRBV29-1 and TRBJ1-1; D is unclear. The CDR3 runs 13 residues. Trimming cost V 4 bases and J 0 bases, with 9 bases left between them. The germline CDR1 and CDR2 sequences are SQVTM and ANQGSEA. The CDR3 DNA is TGCAGCGTTGCCGGGAGGATGAACACTGAAGCTTTCTTT. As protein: CSVAGRMNTEAFF.

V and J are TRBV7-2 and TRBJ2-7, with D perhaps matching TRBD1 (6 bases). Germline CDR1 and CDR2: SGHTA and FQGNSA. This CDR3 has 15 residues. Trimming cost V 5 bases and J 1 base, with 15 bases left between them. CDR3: CASSVTGTTSYEQYF. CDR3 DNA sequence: TGTGCCAGCAGCGTTACCGGGACAACATCCTACGAGCAGTACTTC.

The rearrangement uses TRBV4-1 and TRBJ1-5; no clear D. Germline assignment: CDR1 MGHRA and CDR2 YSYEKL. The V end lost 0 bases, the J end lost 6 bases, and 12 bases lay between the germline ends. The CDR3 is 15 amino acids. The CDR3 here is CASSQETGEGQPQHF. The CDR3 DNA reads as TGCGCCAGCAGCCAAGAGACTGGGGAGGGTCAGCCCCAGCATTTT.

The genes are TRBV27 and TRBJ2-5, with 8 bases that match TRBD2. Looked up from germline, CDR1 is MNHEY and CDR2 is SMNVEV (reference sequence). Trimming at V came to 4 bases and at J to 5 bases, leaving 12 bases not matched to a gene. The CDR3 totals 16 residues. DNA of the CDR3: TGTGCCAGCAGTTCGACGGCGGGAGGACGGCTGGAGACCCAGTACTTC. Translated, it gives CASSSTAGGRLETQYF.

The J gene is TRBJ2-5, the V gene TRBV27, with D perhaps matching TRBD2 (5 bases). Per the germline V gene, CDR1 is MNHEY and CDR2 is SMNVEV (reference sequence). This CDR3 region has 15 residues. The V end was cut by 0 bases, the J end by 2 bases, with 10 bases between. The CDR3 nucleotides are TGTGCCAGCAGTTTATCTTACGGGATACAAGAGACCCAGTACTTC. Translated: CASSLSYGIQETQYF.

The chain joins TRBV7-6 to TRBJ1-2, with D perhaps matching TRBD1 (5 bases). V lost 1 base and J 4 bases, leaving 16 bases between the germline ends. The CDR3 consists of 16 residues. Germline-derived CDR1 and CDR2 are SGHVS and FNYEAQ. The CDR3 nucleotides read TGTGCCAGCAGCTTAGTGGGGAGGGTTGGGGGCTATGGCTACACCTTC. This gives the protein CASSLVGRVGGYGYTF.

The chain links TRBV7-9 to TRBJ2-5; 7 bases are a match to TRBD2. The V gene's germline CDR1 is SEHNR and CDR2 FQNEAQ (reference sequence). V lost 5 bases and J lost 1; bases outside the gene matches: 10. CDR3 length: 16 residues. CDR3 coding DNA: TGTGCCAGCAGCCCGGGGGAGGGAGGAACCCAAGAGACCCAGTACTTC. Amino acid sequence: CASSPGEGGTQETQYF.

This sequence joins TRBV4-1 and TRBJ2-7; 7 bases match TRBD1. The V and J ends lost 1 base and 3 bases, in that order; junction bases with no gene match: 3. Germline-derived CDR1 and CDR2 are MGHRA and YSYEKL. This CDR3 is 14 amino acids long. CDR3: CASSQGYRGYEQYF. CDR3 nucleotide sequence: TGCGCCAGCAGCCAAGGTTACAGGGGCTACGAGCAGTACTTC.

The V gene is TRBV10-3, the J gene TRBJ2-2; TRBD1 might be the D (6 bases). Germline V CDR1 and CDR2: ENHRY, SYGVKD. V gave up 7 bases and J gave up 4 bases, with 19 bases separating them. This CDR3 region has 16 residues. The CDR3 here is CAITRSRGAGTGELFF. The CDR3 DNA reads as TGTGCCATCACGCGATCCAGGGGAGCTGGCACCGGGGAGCTGTTTTTT.

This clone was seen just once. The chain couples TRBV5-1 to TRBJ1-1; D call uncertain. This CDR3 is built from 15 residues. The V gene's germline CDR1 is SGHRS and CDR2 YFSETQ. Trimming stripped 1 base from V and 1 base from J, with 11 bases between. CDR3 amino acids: CASSLLNSQNTEAFF. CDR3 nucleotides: TGCGCCAGCAGCTTGTTAAACAGCCAGAACACTGAAGCTTTCTTT. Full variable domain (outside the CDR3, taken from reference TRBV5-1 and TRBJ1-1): KAGVTQTPRYLIKTRGQQVTLSCSPISGHRSVSWYQQTPGQGLQFLFEYFSETQRNKGNFPGRFSGRQFSNSRSEMNVSTLELGDSALYLCASSLLNSQNTEAFFGQGTRLTVV.

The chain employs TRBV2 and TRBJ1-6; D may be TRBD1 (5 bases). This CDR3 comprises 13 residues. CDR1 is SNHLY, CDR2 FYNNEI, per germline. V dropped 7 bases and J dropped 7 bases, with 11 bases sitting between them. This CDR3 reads CASKQEGNSPLHF. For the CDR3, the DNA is TGTGCCAGCAAACAGGAAGGAAATTCACCCCTCCACTTT.

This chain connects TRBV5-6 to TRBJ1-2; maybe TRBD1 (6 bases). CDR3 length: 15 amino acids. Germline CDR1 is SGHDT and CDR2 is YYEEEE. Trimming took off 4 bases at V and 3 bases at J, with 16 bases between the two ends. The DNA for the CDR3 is TGTGCCAGCAGCGCCCCCAGGGGCGTAGACTATGGCTACACCTTC. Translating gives CASSAPRGVDYGYTF.

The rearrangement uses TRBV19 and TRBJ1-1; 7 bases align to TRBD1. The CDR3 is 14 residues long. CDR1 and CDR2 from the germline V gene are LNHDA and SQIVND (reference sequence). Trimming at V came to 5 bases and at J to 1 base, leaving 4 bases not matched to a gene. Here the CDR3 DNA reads TGTGCCAGTAGTGATAGGGGGCCGAACACTGAAGCTTTCTTT. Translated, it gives CASSDRGPNTEAFF.

CDR3 DNA sequence: TGTGCCAGTAGTATAGAACCAACTAGCGGGAGGGCGTGGTGGAACAATGAGCAGTTCTTC. Encoded protein: CASSIEPTSGRAWWNNEQFF. The chain joins TRBV19 to TRBJ2-1; 13 bases fit TRBD2. V lost 0 bases to trimming and J lost 5 bases; unmatched junction nucleotides: 13. The CDR3 is made up of 20 amino acids. Per germline, CDR1 LNHDA and CDR2 SQIVND (reference sequence).

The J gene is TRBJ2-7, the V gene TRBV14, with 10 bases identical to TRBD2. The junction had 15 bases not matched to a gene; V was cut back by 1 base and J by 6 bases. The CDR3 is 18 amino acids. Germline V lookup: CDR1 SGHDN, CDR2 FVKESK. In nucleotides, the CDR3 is TGTGCCAGCAGCCAAGTAGTGCTAGCGGGAGAGTTGGGTCTCGAGCAGTACTTC. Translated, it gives CASSQVVLAGELGLEQYF.

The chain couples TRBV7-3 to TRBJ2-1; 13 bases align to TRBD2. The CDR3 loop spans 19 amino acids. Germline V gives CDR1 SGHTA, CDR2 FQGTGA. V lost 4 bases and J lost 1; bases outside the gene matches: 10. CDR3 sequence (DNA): TGTGCCAGCAGCTACCTAGGACTAGCGGGAGTTGGATCCTACAATGAGCAGTTCTTC. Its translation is CASSYLGLAGVGSYNEQFF.

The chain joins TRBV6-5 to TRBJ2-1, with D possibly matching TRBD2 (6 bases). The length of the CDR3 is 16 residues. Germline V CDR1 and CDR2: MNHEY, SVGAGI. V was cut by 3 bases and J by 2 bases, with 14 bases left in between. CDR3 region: CASSYRGLIPYNEQFF. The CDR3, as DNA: TGTGCCAGCAGTTATCGTGGACTAATTCCCTACAATGAGCAGTTCTTC.

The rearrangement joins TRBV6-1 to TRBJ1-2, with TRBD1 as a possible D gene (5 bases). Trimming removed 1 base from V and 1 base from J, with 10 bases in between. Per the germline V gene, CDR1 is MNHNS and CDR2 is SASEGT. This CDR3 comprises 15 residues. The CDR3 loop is CASSEGSGLNYGYTF. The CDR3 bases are TGTGCCAGCAGTGAAGGGTCAGGGCTTAACTATGGCTACACCTTC.

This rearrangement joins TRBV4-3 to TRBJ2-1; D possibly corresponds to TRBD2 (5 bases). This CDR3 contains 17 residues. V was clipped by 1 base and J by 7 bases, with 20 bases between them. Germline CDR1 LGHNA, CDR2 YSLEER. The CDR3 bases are TGCGCCAGCAGCCAAGGATTGGCGGAGGTCCTTTTTAATGAGCAGTTCTTC. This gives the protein CASSQGLAEVLFNEQFF.

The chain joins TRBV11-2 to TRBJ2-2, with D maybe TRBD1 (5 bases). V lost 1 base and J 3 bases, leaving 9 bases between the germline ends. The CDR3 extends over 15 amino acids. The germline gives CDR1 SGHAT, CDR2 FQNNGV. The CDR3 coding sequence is TGTGCCAGCAGCTTAGTGACAGTGGACACCGGGGAGCTGTTTTTT. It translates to CASSLVTVDTGELFF.

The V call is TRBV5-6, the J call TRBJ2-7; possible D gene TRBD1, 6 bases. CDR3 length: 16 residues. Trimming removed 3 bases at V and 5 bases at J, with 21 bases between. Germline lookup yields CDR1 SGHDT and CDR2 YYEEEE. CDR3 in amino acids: CASSSLRQEILDEQYF. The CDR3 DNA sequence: TGTGCCAGCAGCTCCCTCCGACAGGAAATTCTGGACGAGCAGTACTTC.

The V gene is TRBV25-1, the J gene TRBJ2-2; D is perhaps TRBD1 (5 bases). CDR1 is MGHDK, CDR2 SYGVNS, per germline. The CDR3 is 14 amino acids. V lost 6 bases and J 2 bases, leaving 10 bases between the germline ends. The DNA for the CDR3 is TGTGCCAGCAGACAGACAGCTAACACCGGGGAGCTGTTTTTT. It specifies CASRQTANTGELFF.

CDR3 sequence: CASSGSYEQYF. CDR3 sequence (DNA): TGTGCCTCTTCAGGATCCTACGAGCAGTACTTC. The chain recombines TRBV6-5 with TRBJ2-7; D is unclear. Trimming took off 11 bases at V and 1 base at J, with 9 bases between the two ends. In germline, CDR1 is MNHEY, CDR2 SVGAGI. There are 11 residues in the CDR3.

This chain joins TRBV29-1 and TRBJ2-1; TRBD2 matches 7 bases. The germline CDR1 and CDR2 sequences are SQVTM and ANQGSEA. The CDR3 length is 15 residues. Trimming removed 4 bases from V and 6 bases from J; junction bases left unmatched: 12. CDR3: CSVASGVGVGNEQFF. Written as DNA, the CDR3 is TGCAGCGTTGCCAGCGGGGTGGGGGTTGGCAATGAGCAGTTCTTC.

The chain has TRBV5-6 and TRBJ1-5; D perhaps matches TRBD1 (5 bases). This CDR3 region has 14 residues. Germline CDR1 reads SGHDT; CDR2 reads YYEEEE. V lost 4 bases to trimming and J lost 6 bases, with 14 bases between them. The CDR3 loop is CASSTTGSSQPQHF. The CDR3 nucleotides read TGTGCCAGCAGCACAACAGGTTCCAGTCAGCCCCAGCATTTT.

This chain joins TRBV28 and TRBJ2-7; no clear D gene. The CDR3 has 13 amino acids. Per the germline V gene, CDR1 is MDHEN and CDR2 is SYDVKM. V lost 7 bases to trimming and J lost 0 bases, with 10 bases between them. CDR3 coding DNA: TGTGCCAGCACAGGCCAAAGCTCCTACGAGCAGTACTTC. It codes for CASTGQSSYEQYF.

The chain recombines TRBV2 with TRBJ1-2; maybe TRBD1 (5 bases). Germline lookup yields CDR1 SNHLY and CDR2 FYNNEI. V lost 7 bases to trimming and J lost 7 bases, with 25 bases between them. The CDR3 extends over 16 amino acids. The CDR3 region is CASKMDTGVQGAGYTF. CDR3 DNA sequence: TGTGCCAGCAAGATGGACACGGGCGTCCAAGGGGCTGGCTACACCTTC.

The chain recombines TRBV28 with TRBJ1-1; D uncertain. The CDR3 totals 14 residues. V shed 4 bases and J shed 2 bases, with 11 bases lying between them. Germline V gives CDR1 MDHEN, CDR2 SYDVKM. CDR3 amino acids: CASSSGVGNTEAFF. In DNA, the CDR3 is TGTGCCAGCAGTTCGGGTGTCGGTAACACTGAAGCTTTCTTT.

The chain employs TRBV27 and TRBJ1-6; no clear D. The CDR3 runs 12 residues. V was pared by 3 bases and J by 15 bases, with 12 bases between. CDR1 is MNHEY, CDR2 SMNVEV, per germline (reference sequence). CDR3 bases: TGTGCCAGCAGTTTTCCCCGGTCAAACCTCCACTTT. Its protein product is CASSFPRSNLHF.

The CDR3 here is CASTPGSLYEQFF. CDR3 coding DNA: TGTGCCAGCACGCCAGGGTCCCTCTATGAGCAGTTCTTC. This chain connects TRBV6-5 to TRBJ2-1, with D perhaps matching TRBD1 (5 bases). V lost 7 bases to trimming and J lost 8 bases, with 15 bases between them. The CDR3 is made up of 13 amino acids. Per germline, CDR1 MNHEY and CDR2 SVGAGI.